Included here is one T cell receptor (beta chain) sequence, with context. The germline V gene has CDR1 KGHSH and CDR2 LQKENI. V lost 3 bases to trimming and J lost 0 bases, with 8 bases between them. This CDR3 is 14 amino acids long. This sample was included in a study of technical replicates of blood from a few donors. Measured with immunoSEQ multiplex PCR; TCRdb has only the in-frame clones, and not every one. In the table there are 55,000 to 60,000 clones, 85% to 95% of which are singletons. The receptor was derived from a human donor in good health. Some clones in this sample may be carry-over from other donors' samples. Sequencing was carried out using PBMCs. The V and J genes are TRBV18 and TRBJ2-5; D unclear. CDR3 sequence (DNA): TGTGCCAGCTCACCTCCCAAGCACCAAGAGACCCAGTACTTC. Protein sequence: CASSPPKHQETQYF. Combining the CDR3 with reference TRBV18 and TRBJ2-5 gives the whole variable domain NAGVMQNPRHLVRRRGQEARLRCSPMKGHSHVYWYRQLPEEGLKFMVYLQKENIIDESGMPKERFSAEFPKEGPSILRIQQVVRGDSAAYFCASSPPKHQETQYFGPGTRLLVL.